These 18 T cell receptor beta chains were sequenced from one sample in a study of response to subunit inactivated influenza vaccine. TCRdb fed the RT-PCR reads into MiXCR, producing one record per CDR3 protein. The data hold roughly 630,000 distinct CDR3 sequences, with 11% to 15% observed a single time. The sequencing here drew on PBMCs from blood, taken 14 to 15 days before vaccination. These receptors came from a man aged 50-59 years who received an inactivated influenza vaccine.

This clonotype was found many times. The chain recombines TRBV29-1 with TRBJ2-2; 8 nucleotides agree with TRBD1. Germline V CDR1 and CDR2: SQVTM, ANQGSEA. V gave up 3 bases and J gave up 3 bases; unmatched junction bases: 0. The CDR3 runs to 13 residues. The DNA of the CDR3 is TGCAGCGTTGACAGGGGGCACACCGGGGAGCTGTTTTTT. Its translation: CSVDRGHTGELFF.

The rearrangement joins TRBV30 to TRBJ2-7, with D perhaps matching TRBD2 (5 bases). The CDR3 runs to 13 residues. V lost 8 bases and J 6 bases, leaving 20 bases between the germline ends. Germline V CDR1 and CDR2: GTSNPN, SVGIG (reference sequence). The CDR3 loop reads CALGVSARGEQYF. The CDR3 nucleotides read TGTGCCCTGGGCGTCTCGGCTCGGGGCGAGCAGTACTTC.

The gene calls are TRBV11-2 and TRBJ1-1; 8 bases match TRBD1. This CDR3 region has 14 residues. CDR1 and CDR2 (germline): SGHAT, FQNNGV. V gave up 6 bases and J gave up 3 bases; unmatched junction bases: 6. The CDR3 bases are TGTGCCAGCAGGAAAGACAGGGGAGACACTGAAGCTTTCTTT. Residues: CASRKDRGDTEAFF. Complete variable domain (other parts from reference TRBV11-2 and TRBJ1-1): EAGVAQSPRYKIIEKRQSVAFWCNPISGHATLYWYQQILGQGPKLLIQFQNNGVVDDSQLPKDRFSAERLKGVDSTLKIQPAKLEDSAVYLCASRKDRGDTEAFFGQGTRLTVV.

CDR3 loop: CASTSRRDQETQYF. The CDR3 nucleotides are TGTGCCAGCACCTCCAGGCGGGATCAAGAGACCCAGTACTTC. The chain carries TRBV12-3 or TRBV12-4 and TRBJ2-5, with a weak D call TRBD2 (6 bases). The CDR3 length is 14 residues. Deletions cut 7 bases from V and 2 bases from J, with 14 bases between.

This clonotype was counted only a few times. The chain carries TRBV3-1 and TRBJ1-1, with D possibly matching TRBD1 (5 bases). V lost 4 bases and J 0 bases, leaving 12 bases between the germline ends. Germline loops: CDR1 LGHDT, CDR2 YNNKEL (reference sequence). The CDR3 is 15 residues long. The CDR3 DNA reads TGTGCCAGCAGCCCAAGACAGCGAATGAACACTGAAGCTTTCTTT. This encodes CASSPRQRMNTEAFF. Combining the CDR3 with reference TRBV3-1 and TRBJ1-1 gives the whole variable domain DTAVSQTPKYLVTQMGNDKSIKCEQNLGHDTMYWYKQDSKKFLKIMFSYNNKELIINETVPNRFSPKSPDKAHLNLHINSLELGDSAVYFCASSPRQRMNTEAFFGQGTRLTVV.

The table lists this clonotype with many counts. This sequence joins TRBV4-1 and TRBJ2-1; no definite D call. V lost 1 base and J lost 5, with 6 bases in between. This CDR3 contains 13 residues. Germline CDR1 and CDR2: MGHRA and YSYEKL. CDR3 coding DNA: TGCGCCAGCAGCCAAGGGTCGGACAATGAGCAGTTCTTC. Translation gives CASSQGSDNEQFF.

The chain couples TRBV7-2 to TRBJ1-2; D perhaps matches TRBD1 (6 bases). CDR3 length: 14 amino acids. Germline CDR1 SGHTA, CDR2 FQGNSA. V was cut by 4 bases and J by 7 bases, with 16 bases left in between. The CDR3 here is CASSSQGTPSGYTF. CDR3 bases: TGTGCCAGCAGCTCTCAGGGGACCCCCTCTGGCTACACCTTC.

The rearrangement uses TRBV7-3 and TRBJ1-2, with D unclear. This CDR3 spans 16 amino acids. V was trimmed by 2 bases and J by 4 bases, leaving 17 bases between them. Germline V gives CDR1 SGHTA, CDR2 FQGTGA. The CDR3 sequence is CASSLDPMEGGYGYTF. CDR3 DNA sequence: TGTGCCAGCAGCTTAGACCCCATGGAGGGTGGCTATGGCTACACCTTC.

The table lists this clonotype with a few counts. The rearrangement links TRBV4-1 to TRBJ2-3; unclear D gene. CDR1 MGHRA and CDR2 YSYEKL come from the germline V gene. Trimming took off 2 bases at V and 2 bases at J, with 14 bases between the two ends. The CDR3 has 16 amino acids. The CDR3 coding sequence is TGCGCCAGCAGCCAACAGAGGAATCGTTACACAGATACGCAGTATTTT. It yields the protein CASSQQRNRYTDTQYF.

The CDR3 sequence: CSASLAGLTDTQYF. CDR3 sequence (DNA): TGCAGTGCTAGCCTAGCGGGCCTTACAGATACGCAGTATTTT. The chain recombines TRBV20-1 with TRBJ2-3; 8 nucleotides line up with TRBD2. The germline V gene encodes CDR1 DFQATT and CDR2 SNEGSKA (reference sequence). J gave up 3 bases and V 3 bases, and 5 bases lay outside the gene matches. The CDR3 is made up of 14 amino acids.

This clonotype was picked up a small number of times. This chain connects TRBV24-1 to TRBJ2-5; the match to TRBD1 covers 11 bases. This CDR3 contains 15 residues. Germline V gene data show CDR1 as KGHDR and CDR2 as SFDVKD. Unmatched junction bases numbered 4, after V lost 3 bases and J lost 5 bases. The CDR3, as DNA: TGTGCCACCAGTGATCCGGGACAGGGGGTGGAGACCCAGTACTTC. It codes for CATSDPGQGVETQYF.

To note about this clonotype: Relative to the germline gene, one junction end is altered; a read error may explain this. The chain uses TRBV18 and TRBJ1-2; 7 bases agree with TRBD1. The CDR3 is 13 amino acids. From germline, CDR1 is KGHSH and CDR2 LQKENI. CDR3 sequence reads: CATRGGPNFGYTF. CDR3 DNA: TGTGCCACTCGAGGGGGCCCTAACTTTGGCTACACCTTC. Supplemented by reference TRBV18 and TRBJ1-2, the full variable domain reads NAGVMQNPRHLVRRRGQEARLRCSPMKGHSHVYWYRQLPEEGLKFMVYLQKENIIDESGMPKERFSAEFPKEGPSILRIQQVVRGDSAAYFCATRGGPNFGYTFGSGTRLTVV.

The chain is built from TRBV4-2 and TRBJ2-5; D unresolved. CDR1 LGHNA and CDR2 YNFKEQ come from the germline V gene. The V gene lost 1 base and the J gene lost 5 bases, with 11 bases spanning the gap. CDR3 length: 14 residues. The CDR3: CASSQVSIGETQYF. CDR3 bases: TGTGCCAGCAGCCAAGTTTCCATCGGGGAGACCCAGTACTTC.

The chain couples TRBV15 to TRBJ2-5; either TRBD1 or TRBD2 may supply D (5 bases each). The CDR3 is 16 residues long. CDR1 and CDR2 (germline): LNHNV, YYDKDF (reference sequence). Between the trimmed V and J ends, which lost 0 bases and 1 base, there was a span of 12 bases. The CDR3 nucleotides read TGTGCCACCAGCAGAGATCTAGGGACGAGCCAAGAGACCCAGTACTTC. It encodes CATSRDLGTSQETQYF.

This clonotype showed up just a few times. V is TRBV27 and J is TRBJ2-5, with 9 bases identical to TRBD1. V lost 7 bases, J lost 5 bases, and 8 bases stayed unmatched. CDR3 size: 14 residues. CDR1 and CDR2 from the germline V gene are MNHEY and SMNVEV (reference sequence). The CDR3 reads CASKFSTGGETQYF. CDR3 DNA sequence: TGTGCCAGCAAATTTTCGACAGGGGGGGAGACCCAGTACTTC.

This clonotype was seen repeatedly, ten times or more. J is TRBJ2-1 and V is TRBV20-1; 7 nucleotides line up with TRBD2. Germline CDR1 DFQATT, CDR2 SNEGSKA (reference sequence). Trimming cost V 4 bases and J 3 bases; bases outside gene matches: 3. The CDR3 runs 13 residues. CDR3 amino acids: CSATSGDYNEQFF. The CDR3 nucleotides are TGCAGTGCTACTAGCGGTGACTACAATGAGCAGTTCTTC.

This clonotype was found a few times. The rearrangement links TRBV5-1 to TRBJ2-1; TRBD2 agrees at 7 bases. Germline trimming cut 1 base from V and 6 bases from J; bases unmatched to any gene: 10. The CDR3 extends over 16 amino acids. Germline V lookup: CDR1 SGHRS, CDR2 YFSETQ. The CDR3 reads CASSLLGGGTFNEQFF. CDR3 in DNA: TGCGCCAGCAGCTTGCTTGGGGGGGGGACCTTCAATGAGCAGTTCTTC.

Written as DNA, the CDR3 is TGCAGTGCCACCGCAGGGACCCGGGAGCTGTTTTTT. Protein: CSATAGTRELFF. The chain recombines TRBV20-1 with TRBJ2-2, with D possibly called TRBD1 or TRBD2 (5 bases each). Per germline, CDR1 DFQATT and CDR2 SNEGSKA (reference sequence). Trimming shortened V by 6 bases and J by 9 bases, and 14 bases separated the two germline ends. The CDR3 totals 12 residues.